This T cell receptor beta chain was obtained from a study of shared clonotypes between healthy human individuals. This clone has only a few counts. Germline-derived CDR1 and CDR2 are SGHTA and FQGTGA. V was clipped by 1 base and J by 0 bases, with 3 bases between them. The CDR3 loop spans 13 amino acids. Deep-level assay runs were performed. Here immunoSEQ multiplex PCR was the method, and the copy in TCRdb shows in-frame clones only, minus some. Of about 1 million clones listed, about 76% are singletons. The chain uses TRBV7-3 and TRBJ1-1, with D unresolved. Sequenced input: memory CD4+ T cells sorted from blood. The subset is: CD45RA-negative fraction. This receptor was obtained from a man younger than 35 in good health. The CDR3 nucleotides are TGTGCCAGCAGCTTAAAGGTGAACACTGAAGCTTTCTTT. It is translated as CASSLKVNTEAFF.